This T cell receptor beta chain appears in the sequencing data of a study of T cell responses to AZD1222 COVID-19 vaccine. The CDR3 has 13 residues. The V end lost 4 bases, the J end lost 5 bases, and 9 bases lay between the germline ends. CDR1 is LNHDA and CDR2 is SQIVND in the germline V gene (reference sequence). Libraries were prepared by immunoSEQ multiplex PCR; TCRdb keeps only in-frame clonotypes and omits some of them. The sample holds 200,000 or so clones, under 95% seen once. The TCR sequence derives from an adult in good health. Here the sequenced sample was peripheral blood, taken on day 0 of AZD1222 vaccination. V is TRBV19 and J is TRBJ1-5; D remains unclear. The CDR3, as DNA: TGTGCCAGTAGTACGACCGGAGATCAGCCCCAGCATTTT. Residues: CASSTTGDQPQHF.